The following is a T cell receptor beta chain sequence with its context. Its antigen remains unidentified. Per the germline V gene, CDR1 is LGHNT and CDR2 is FRNRAP. The CDR3 sequence is 18 residues long. Trimming removed 3 bases at V and 2 bases at J, with 23 bases between. The data were taken from a study of cytotoxic CD8 clonotypes in ibrutinib-treated CLL. Only in-frame clones appear in the TCRdb table, and some are missing; sequencing was by immunoSEQ multiplex PCR. The table includes about 130,000 clones, 84% detected once. Study-wide results and limits: The study sampled sustained-remission and progressing patients at different times.

The source was PBMCs, collected after 24 months of ibrutinib treatment. The clonotype originates from a human donor with chronic lymphocytic leukemia. The chain couples TRBV12-5 to TRBJ2-7, with D possibly TRBD1 on 6 matching bases. CDR3 sequence (DNA): TGTGCTAGTGGTTTCTACCTACCCCCGACAGGCGAAACCTACGAGCAGTACTTC. Translating it yields CASGFYLPPTGETYEQYF.